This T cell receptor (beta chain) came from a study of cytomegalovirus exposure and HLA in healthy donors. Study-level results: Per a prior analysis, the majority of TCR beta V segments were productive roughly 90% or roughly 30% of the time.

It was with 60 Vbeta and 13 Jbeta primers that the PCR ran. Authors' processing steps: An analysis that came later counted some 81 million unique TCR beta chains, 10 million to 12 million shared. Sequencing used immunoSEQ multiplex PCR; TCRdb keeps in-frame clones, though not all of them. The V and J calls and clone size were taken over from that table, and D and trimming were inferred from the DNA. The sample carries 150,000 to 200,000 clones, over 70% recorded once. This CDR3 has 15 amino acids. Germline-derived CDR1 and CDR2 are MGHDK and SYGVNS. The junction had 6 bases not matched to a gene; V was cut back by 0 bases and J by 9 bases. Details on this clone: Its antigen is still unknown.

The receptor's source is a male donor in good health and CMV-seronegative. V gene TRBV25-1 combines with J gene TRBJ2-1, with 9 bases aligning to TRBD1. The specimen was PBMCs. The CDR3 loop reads CASSEYGTGQGEQFF. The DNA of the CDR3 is TGTGCCAGCAGTGAATATGGGACAGGGCAGGGTGAGCAGTTCTTC.